This is a list of T cell receptor beta chains from one sample in a study of T cell changes during pregnancy in multiple sclerosis. Libraries were prepared by immunoSEQ multiplex PCR; TCRdb keeps only in-frame clonotypes and omits some of them. The sample contains more than 65,000 clones, 90% to 95% of which appear only once. Material: peripheral blood, obtained in the first trimester of pregnancy. These receptors all come from a female donor with multiple sclerosis, enrolled in a pregnancy study. CDR3s include the opening cysteine and the closing phenylalanine or tryptophan. A D gene is named only where the DNA matches it firmly. Rows may omit the clone size; those that give it use once, few, many or a size class.

-,TRBV7-3,once,TRBJ1-5,TGTGCCAGCAGCCGACAGCCAAATCAGCCCCAGCATTTT,CASSRQPNQPQHF
-,TRBV29-1,-,TRBJ1-2,TGCAGCGTTGAGCACAGGGACTATGGCTACACCTTC,CSVEHRDYGYTF
-,TRBV6-1,-,TRBJ2-1,TGTGCCAGCAGACGTGTGATTGGGGCCAATGAGCAGTTCTTC,CASRRVIGANEQFF
TRBD1,TRBV5-1,-,TRBJ2-1,TGCGCCAGCAGCCCTGGGACAGGCCGCCACAATGAGCAGTTCTTC,CASSPGTGRHNEQFF
TRBD1,TRBV19,few,TRBJ1-5,TGTGCCAGTAGTCGCCAACCTACAGGGGCCTATGGCAATCAGCCCCAGCATTTT,CASSRQPTGAYGNQPQHF
-,TRBV5-1,-,TRBJ2-2,TGCGCCAGCAGCTTAGACAGCACCGGGGAGCTGTTTTTT,CASSLDSTGELFF
TRBD1,TRBV2,-,TRBJ2-6,TGTGCCAGCAGAAAGGGACAGGGTGGGTATGGTACTGGGGCCAACGTCCTGACTTTC,CASRKGQGGYGTGANVLTF
TRBD2,TRBV6-4,-,TRBJ2-3,TGTGCCAGCAGCCCGAAAGCGGGGGGTACCACAGATACGCAGTATTTT,CASSPKAGGTTDTQYF
-,TRBV6-1,-,TRBJ2-7,TGTGCCAGCAGTGAAGTTTTTGGGGGCGCCTTGCCTTACGAGCAGTACTTC,CASSEVFGGALPYEQYF
-,TRBV5-1,once,TRBJ2-5,TGCGCCAGCAGCTTAAACGACAGTCCGGGAGAGACCCAGTACTTC,CASSLNDSPGETQYF
TRBD1,TRBV4-3,-,TRBJ2-7,TGCGCCAGCAGCCAAGAAGGGACAGGGCTGATCTACGAGCAGTACTTC,CASSQEGTGLIYEQYF
-,TRBV9,-,TRBJ1-3,TGTGCCAGCAGCGTAGGACATAGCTCTGGAAACACCATATATTTT,CASSVGHSSGNTIYF
-,TRBV4-2,-,TRBJ1-1,TGTGCCAGCAGCCGGACTCACGGGAACACTGAAGCTTTCTTT,CASSRTHGNTEAFF
-,TRBV19,-,TRBJ1-6,TGTGCCAGTAGTTTGGAGGGAATGACACCCCTCCACTTT,CASSLEGMTPLHF
-,TRBV5-1,-,TRBJ2-5,TGCGCCAGCAGCTTGAACAGGGTCTCATACCAAGAGACCCAGTACTTC,CASSLNRVSYQETQYF
TRBD2,TRBV6-1,-,TRBJ2-1,TGTGCCAGCAGTGGGGGACTAGCGGGAGTCTATGAGCAGTTCTTC,CASSGGLAGVYEQFF
-,TRBV18,few,TRBJ1-1,TGTGCCAGCTCACCACCGGCAGGCAGTGAAGCTTTCTTT,CASSPPAGSEAFF
-,TRBV7-9,-,TRBJ1-1,TGTGCCAGCACCCCAAGCGGGGACACTGAAGCTTTCTTT,CASTPSGDTEAFF
-,TRBV5-8,-,TRBJ1-5,TGTGCCAGCAGCTTAGGAACAGTCAATCAGCCCCAGCATTTT,CASSLGTVNQPQHF
-,TRBV9,-,TRBJ1-1,TGTGCCAGCAGCGTAGCTGGGACACCTATCACTGAAGCTTTCTTT,CASSVAGTPITEAFF
-,TRBV29-1,-,TRBJ2-2,TGCAGCGTTGGACGGGGGTCTGCCGGGGAGCTGTTTTTT,CSVGRGSAGELFF
-,TRBV7-8,-,TRBJ1-2,TGTGCCAGCAGCTTAGTCCCGCAGGGGACCCCCTATGGCTACACCTTC,CASSLVPQGTPYGYTF
-,TRBV7-9,-,TRBJ1-3,TGTGCCAGCAGTGAGGTGGGAAACACCATATATTTT,CASSEVGNTIYF
-,TRBV15,-,TRBJ2-4,TGTGCCACCGGAGGGTATGGGAACATTCAGTACTTC,CATGGYGNIQYF
TRBD1,TRBV6-5,-,TRBJ2-1,TGTGCCAGCAGTTCGAGGGGGACAGGGGTCTACAATGAGCAGTTCTTC,CASSSRGTGVYNEQFF
TRBD2,TRBV5-4,few,TRBJ2-7,TGTGCCAGCATTAGGGCTAGCGGGATTTTCGAGCAGTACTTC,CASIRASGIFEQYF
TRBD1,TRBV5-8,-,TRBJ2-1,TGTGCCAGCAGCTTGCAGGGGGCCTCCTACAATGAGCAGTTCTTC,CASSLQGASYNEQFF
-,TRBV5-1,-,TRBJ2-3,TGCGCCAGCAGCTTGGAGCCTCCCGATACGCAGTATTTT,CASSLEPPDTQYF
-,TRBV4-2,-,TRBJ1-2,TGTGCCAGCAGCCAACCGCACGAGAGAGGGTTCTATGGCTACACCTTC,CASSQPHERGFYGYTF
TRBD2,TRBV7-2,once,TRBJ2-2,TGTGCCAGCAGCTTAGCCATTCTAGCGGGGGGTCGGATCACCGGGGAGCTGTTTTTT,CASSLAILAGGRITGELFF
-,TRBV14,-,TRBJ2-1,TGTGCCAGCAGCCCATTTACGGGGGGCAGATACAATGAGCAGTTCTTC,CASSPFTGGRYNEQFF
-,TRBV19,once,TRBJ2-7,TGTGCCAGTAGTATAAATCCGGACACCGCCTACGAGCAGTACTTC,CASSINPDTAYEQYF
-,TRBV6-1,-,TRBJ1-2,TGTGCCAGCAGCCAGGGGAGTGGCTACACCTTC,CASSQGSGYTF
-,TRBV29-1,-,TRBJ2-7,TGCAGCGTTGGGTGGGGGCGGCTGTCTGACGAGCAGTACTTC,CSVGWGRLSDEQYF
TRBD1,TRBV5-4,-,TRBJ2-7,TGTGCCAGCAGCCCGGGACAGGGGGCCTACGAGCAGTACTTC,CASSPGQGAYEQYF
TRBD1,TRBV6-1,-,TRBJ1-5,TGTGCCAGCAGCTGGACAGGGGGCATCCAGCCCCAGCATTTT,CASSWTGGIQPQHF
-,TRBV6-5,-,TRBJ1-4,TGTGCCAGCAGTTACTCGGCACAGGGACGAGGAGGACTGTTTTTT,CASSYSAQGRGGLFF
-,TRBV4-1,once,TRBJ1-2,TGCGCCAGCAGCCAAGATGGGGGAGGCTATGGCTACACCTTC,CASSQDGGGYGYTF
-,TRBV7-2,-,TRBJ1-1,TGTGCCAGCAGCTCGTCAGGGAGGGGTGAAGCTTTCTTT,CASSSSGRGEAFF
-,TRBV5-1,-,TRBJ1-4,TGCGCCAGCAGCTCTCTGGGGGGGTCGACTAATGAAAAACTGTTTTTT,CASSSLGGSTNEKLFF
TRBD2,TRBV10-3,-,TRBJ2-1,TGTGCCATCAGTGAGTCCTTAGCGGGGGGGCCTGTCGATGAGCAGTTCTTC,CAISESLAGGPVDEQFF
-,TRBV11-2,-,TRBJ1-1,TGTGCCAGCAGCTCAGAACCAATAGGACTGCCCGATGAAGCTTTCTTT,CASSSEPIGLPDEAFF
TRBD1,TRBV5-1,-,TRBJ1-5,TGCGCCAGCAGCTTGGAACCCAGGGGGAATCAGCCCCAGCATTTT,CASSLEPRGNQPQHF
TRBD1,TRBV27,few,TRBJ2-1,TGTGCCAGCAGTTTAAGGACAGGGTACGGTGAGCAGTTCTTC,CASSLRTGYGEQFF
-,TRBV30,-,TRBJ1-1,TGTGCCTGGAGTGTAGGGCTCGGGGGGGCTGGTGAAGCTTTCTTT,CAWSVGLGGAGEAFF
-,TRBV27,-,TRBJ2-5,TGTGCCAGCAGTATCAGGGACACCCAAGAGACCCAGTACTTC,CASSIRDTQETQYF
TRBD2,TRBV30,-,TRBJ2-2,TGTGCCTGGAGTGCGACGGGAGGGCCGGGCGGGGAGCTGTTTTTT,CAWSATGGPGGELFF
-,TRBV2,-,TRBJ1-1,TGTGCCAGCAGTGGGAGCTACACTGAAGCTTTCTTT,CASSGSYTEAFF
TRBD2,TRBV4-1,once,TRBJ2-1,TGCGCCAGCAGCCAATGGTTGACTAGCGGGGGAGATTCCTACAATGAGCAGTTCTTC,CASSQWLTSGGDSYNEQFF
-,TRBV11-3,-,TRBJ2-3,TGTGCCAGCAGCCACAGTGCTGCAGATACGCAGTATTTT,CASSHSAADTQYF
-,TRBV2,-,TRBJ1-1,TGTGCCAGCAGGGCAGCGATCATGAACACTGAAGCTTTCTTT,CASRAAIMNTEAFF
TRBD1,TRBV5-1,-,TRBJ2-2,TGCGCCAGCAGCTCCCGGACAGGCGGGGAGCTGTTTTTT,CASSSRTGGELFF
-,TRBV18,-,TRBJ2-3,TGTGCCAGCTCACCCGGGGGTAGCACAGATACGCAGTATTTT,CASSPGGSTDTQYF
-,TRBV30,few,TRBJ1-1,TGTGCCTGGAACCCACGGTCGTTGAACACTGAAGCTTTCTTT,CAWNPRSLNTEAFF